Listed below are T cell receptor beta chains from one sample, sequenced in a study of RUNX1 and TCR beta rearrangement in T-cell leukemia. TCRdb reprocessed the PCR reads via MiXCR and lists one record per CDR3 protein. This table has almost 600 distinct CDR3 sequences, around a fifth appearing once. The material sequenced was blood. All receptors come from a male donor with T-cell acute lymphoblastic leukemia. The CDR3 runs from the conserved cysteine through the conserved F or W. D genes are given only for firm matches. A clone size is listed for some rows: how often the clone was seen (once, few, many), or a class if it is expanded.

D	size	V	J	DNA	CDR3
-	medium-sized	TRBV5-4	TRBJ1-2	TGTGCCAGCAGCTCTACAGGGAGCCATGGCTACACCTTC	CASSSTGSHGYTF
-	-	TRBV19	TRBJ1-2	TGTGCCAGTAGTTCCTGTTTTCCGGGACGCCCCTATGGCTACACCTTC	CASSSCFPGRPYGYTF
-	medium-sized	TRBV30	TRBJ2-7	TGTGCCTGGAGTGTAGGGTACGAGCAGTACTTC	CAWSVGYEQYF
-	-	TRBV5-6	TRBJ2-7	TGTGCCAGCAGCTTGGCAGGGTACGGGAGCCACGAGCAGTACTTC	CASSLAGYGSHEQYF
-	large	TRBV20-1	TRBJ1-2	TGCAGTGCCGAGCTGTCGGGGGGGTACACCTTC	CSAELSGGYTF
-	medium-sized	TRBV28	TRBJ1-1	TGTGCCAGCAGTTTGGCCCCACGGGGGGACACTGAAGCTTTCTTT	CASSLAPRGDTEAFF
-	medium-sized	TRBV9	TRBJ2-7	TGTGCCAGCAGCGTAGTCGGACAAAGCTACGAGCAGTACTTC	CASSVVGQSYEQYF
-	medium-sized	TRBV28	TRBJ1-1	TGTGCCAGCAGCCAGGAAAAGAAGGCTGAAGCTTTCTTT	CASSQEKKAEAFF
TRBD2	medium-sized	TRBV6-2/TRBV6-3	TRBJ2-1	TGTGCCAGCACTCCTATGGGGCTAGCGGGAGGGACTTCTGGCAATGAGCAGTTCTTC	CASTPMGLAGGTSGNEQFF
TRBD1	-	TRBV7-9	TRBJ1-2	TGTGCCAGCAGCTTATTCTCAGGGGGCGACGATGGCTACACCTTC	CASSLFSGGDDGYTF
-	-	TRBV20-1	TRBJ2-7	TGCAGTGCTAAACCAAAGGCCAGGGCCCATTCTTACGAGCAGTACTTC	CSAKPKARAHSYEQYF
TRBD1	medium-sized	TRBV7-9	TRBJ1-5	TGTGCCAGCAGCGACGGACAGGGATCGGGCAATCAGCCCCAGCATTTT	CASSDGQGSGNQPQHF
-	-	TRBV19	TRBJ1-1	TGTGCCAGTAGTCTGACAGCATCCACTGAAGCTTTCTTT	CASSLTASTEAFF
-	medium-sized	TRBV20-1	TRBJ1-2	TGCAGTGCTAGATCAGATAACTCCTATTCAAACTATGGCTACACCTTC	CSARSDNSYSNYGYTF
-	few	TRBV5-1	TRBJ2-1	TGCGCCAGCAGCTTGGGACCCACGAACGCGGGACCCTACAATGAGCAGTTCTTC	CASSLGPTNAGPYNEQFF
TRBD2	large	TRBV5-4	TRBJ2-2	TGTGCCAGCAGCTTGGGGGGACTAGCGGGAGTGTCCACCGGGGAGCTGTTTTTT	CASSLGGLAGVSTGELFF
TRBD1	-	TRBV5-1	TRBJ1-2	TGCGCCAGCAGCTTTTCTGCGGGACAGGGTTATAGCTACACCTTC	CASSFSAGQGYSYTF
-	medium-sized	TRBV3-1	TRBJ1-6	TGTGCCAGCAGCCTTGGGGGTTCCTATAATTCACCCCTCCACTTT	CASSLGGSYNSPLHF
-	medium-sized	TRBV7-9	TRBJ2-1	TGTGCCAGCAGCTTAGGGCAGGGGAGGGTGGATGAGCAGTTCTTC	CASSLGQGRVDEQFF
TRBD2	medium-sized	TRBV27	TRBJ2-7	TGTGCCAGCAGACTAGCGGGATCGTACGAGCAGTACTTC	CASRLAGSYEQYF
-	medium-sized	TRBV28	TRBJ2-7	TGTGCCAGCAGTTTACCGGCCTCTAGTTCCTACGAGCAGTACTTC	CASSLPASSSYEQYF
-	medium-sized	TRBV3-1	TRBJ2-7	TGTGCCAGCAGCAGGGTCTCCTACGAGCAGTACTTC	CASSRVSYEQYF
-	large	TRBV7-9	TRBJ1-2	TGTGCCACCCGATCCTTGGACTATGGCTACACCTTC	CATRSLDYGYTF
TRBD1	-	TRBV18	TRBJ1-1	TGTGCCAGCTGGGGACAGGGTTCCTCGGCGAACACTGAAGCTTTCTTT	CASWGQGSSANTEAFF
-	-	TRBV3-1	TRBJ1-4	TGTGCCGGCAGCCAAGTCCTTTCCGGGGCCAATGAAAAACTGTTTTTC	CAGSQVLSGANEKLFF
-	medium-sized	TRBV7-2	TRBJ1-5	TGTGCCAGCAGCTTAGTGTCAATTAGCAATCAGCCCCAGCATTTT	CASSLVSISNQPQHF
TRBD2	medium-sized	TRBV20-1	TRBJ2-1	TGCAGTGTTGCCTCTAGCGGGAGCTCCTACAATGAGCAGTTCTTC	CSVASSGSSYNEQFF
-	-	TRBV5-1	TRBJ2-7	TGCGCCAGCAGCGATACAGGGAAAAGTTTCGAGCAGTACTTC	CASSDTGKSFEQYF
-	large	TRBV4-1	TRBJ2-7	TGCGCCAGCAGCCAACTTCAGGGAAGCTCCTACGAGCAGTACTTC	CASSQLQGSSYEQYF
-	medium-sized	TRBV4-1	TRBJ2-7	TGCGCCAGCAGCCGACTCGCTGGGGGGCTGGAGCAGTACTTC	CASSRLAGGLEQYF
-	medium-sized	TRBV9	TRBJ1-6	TGTGCCAGCAGCGCCGGAGCTCACCCCCGAGGCTCACCCCTCCACTTT	CASSAGAHPRGSPLHF
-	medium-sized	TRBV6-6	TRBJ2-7	TGTGCCAGCAGTTACTCGATTGCGTTTGGCCTCTCCTACGAGCAGTACTTC	CASSYSIAFGLSYEQYF
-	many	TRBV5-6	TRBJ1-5	TGTGCCAGCAGTTCTTGGGGGGGGGCGGGGGGTAAGTCGCCCCAGCATTTT	CASSSWGGAGGKSPQHF
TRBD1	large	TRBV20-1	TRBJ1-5	TGCAGTGCTAGAGATCGGGGGACAGGGGGGAATAGCAATCAGCCCCAGCATTTT	CSARDRGTGGNSNQPQHF
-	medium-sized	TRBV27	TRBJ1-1	TGTGCCAGCAGTTTAAACTTCCTCGAGGGGGTCACTGAAGCTTTCTTT	CASSLNFLEGVTEAFF